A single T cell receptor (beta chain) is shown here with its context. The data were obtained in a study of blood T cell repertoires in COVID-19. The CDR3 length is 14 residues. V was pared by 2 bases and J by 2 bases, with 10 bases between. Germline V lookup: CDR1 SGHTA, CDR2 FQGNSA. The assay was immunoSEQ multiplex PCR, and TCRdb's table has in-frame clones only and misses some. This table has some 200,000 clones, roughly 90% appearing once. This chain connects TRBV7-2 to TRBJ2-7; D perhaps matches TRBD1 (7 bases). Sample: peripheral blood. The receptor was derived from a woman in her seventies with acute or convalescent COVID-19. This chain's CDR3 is CASSLQGGPYEQYF. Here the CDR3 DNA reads TGTGCCAGCAGCTTACAGGGGGGACCCTACGAGCAGTACTTC.